The clone carrying this T cell receptor (beta chain) appeared a few times. Its antigen is unknown. Data came from immunoSEQ multiplex PCR; TCRdb stores just in-frame clones and leaves some out. The sample has 90,000 to 110,000 clones; around 90% are singletons. These data belong to a study of T cell responses to AZD1222 COVID-19 vaccine. Study observations and caveats: Donors, mostly white British, included more females; clonal diversity was possibly underestimated.

J lost 6 bases, V lost 3 bases, and 9 bases had no gene match. CDR3 length equals 15 residues. Germline lookup yields CDR1 MDHEN and CDR2 SYDVKM. The sequence derives from an adult in good health. The chain is built from TRBV28 and TRBJ2-7, with TRBD1 identical over 9 bases. The material was peripheral blood, obtained on day 0 of MenACWY control vaccination. CDR3 coding DNA: TGTGCCAGCAGTTTTTCCGGGACAGGGATTTCCGAGCAGTACTTC. This sequence encodes CASSFSGTGISEQYF.